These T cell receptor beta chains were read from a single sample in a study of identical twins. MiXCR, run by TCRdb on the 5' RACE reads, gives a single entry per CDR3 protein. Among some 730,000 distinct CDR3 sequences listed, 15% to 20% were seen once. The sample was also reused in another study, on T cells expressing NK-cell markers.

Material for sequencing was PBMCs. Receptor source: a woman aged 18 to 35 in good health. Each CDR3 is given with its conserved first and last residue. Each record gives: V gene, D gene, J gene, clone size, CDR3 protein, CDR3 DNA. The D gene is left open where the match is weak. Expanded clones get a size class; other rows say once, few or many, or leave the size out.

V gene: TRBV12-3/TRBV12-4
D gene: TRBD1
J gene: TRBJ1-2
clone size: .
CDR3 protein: CASSLVGQGYYGYTF
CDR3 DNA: TGTGCCAGCAGTTTAGTGGGACAGGGTTACTATGGCTACACCTTC

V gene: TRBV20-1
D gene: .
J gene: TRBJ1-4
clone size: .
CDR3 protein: CSARGSEKLFF
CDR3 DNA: TGCAGTGCTAGAGGGTCCGAAAAACTGTTTTTT

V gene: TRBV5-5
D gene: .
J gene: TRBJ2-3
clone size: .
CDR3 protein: CASTRGGGGTDTQYF
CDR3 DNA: TGTGCCAGCACCCGAGGTGGGGGCGGGACAGATACGCAGTATTTT

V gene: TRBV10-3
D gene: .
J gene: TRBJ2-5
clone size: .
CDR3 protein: CAIRDGGGLETQYF
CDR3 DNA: TGTGCCATCCGTGATGGGGGGGGGCTGGAGACCCAGTACTTC

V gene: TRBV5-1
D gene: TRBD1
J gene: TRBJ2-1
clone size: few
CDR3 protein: CASSGGQGVYNEQFF
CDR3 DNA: TGCGCCAGCAGCGGGGGACAGGGGGTTTACAATGAGCAGTTCTTC

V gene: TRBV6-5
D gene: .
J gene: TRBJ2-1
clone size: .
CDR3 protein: CASSYSSSYNEQFF
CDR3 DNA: TGTGCCAGCAGTTACTCAAGTAGCTACAATGAGCAGTTCTTC

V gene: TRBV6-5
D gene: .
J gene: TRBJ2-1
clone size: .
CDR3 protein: CASSSPGLLYNEQFF
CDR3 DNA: TGTGCCAGCAGTTCCCCGGGACTCCTCTACAATGAGCAGTTCTTC

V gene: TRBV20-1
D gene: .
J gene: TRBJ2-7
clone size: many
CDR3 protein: CSARGERSTYEQYF
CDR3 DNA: TGCAGTGCTAGAGGTGAGCGGTCGACCTACGAGCAGTACTTC

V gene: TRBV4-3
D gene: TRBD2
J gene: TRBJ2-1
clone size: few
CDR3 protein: CASSQYSLAVYNEQFF
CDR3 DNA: TGCGCCAGCAGCCAGTATAGTCTAGCGGTCTACAATGAGCAGTTCTTC

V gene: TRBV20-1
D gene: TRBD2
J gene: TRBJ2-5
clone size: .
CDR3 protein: CSARAPPGGRWETQYF
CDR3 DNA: TGCAGTGCTAGGGCCCCCCCGGGCGGGAGGTGGGAGACCCAGTACTTC

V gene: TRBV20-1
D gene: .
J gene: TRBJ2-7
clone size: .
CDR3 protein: CSASKWEFTYEQYF
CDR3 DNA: TGCAGTGCTAGTAAGTGGGAGTTTACCTACGAGCAGTACTTC

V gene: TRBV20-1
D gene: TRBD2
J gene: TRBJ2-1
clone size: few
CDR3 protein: CSALAGASSYNEQFF
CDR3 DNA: TGCAGTGCTTTAGCGGGGGCCAGCTCCTACAATGAGCAGTTCTTC